The rows below give T cell receptor beta chains drawn from one sample of a study of Ad26.COV2.S vaccination and SARS-CoV-2 variants. Assay: immunoSEQ multiplex PCR; the TCRdb copy retains only in-frame clones and omits some. This sample carries about 320,000 clones, almost 90% of them seen once, and the ten largest clones take 5.5%. Source: peripheral blood, taken in a trial of Ad26.COV2.S vaccine versus placebo. The receptor set was obtained from a person aged 18-60 years who received the Ad26.COV2.S COVID-19 vaccine or a placebo. Each CDR3 is given with its conserved first and last residue. Each record gives: J gene, clone size, D gene, V gene, CDR3 protein, CDR3 DNA. The D gene is left open where the match is weak. Some rows have no size entry. The others give once, few or many, or a class for an expanded clone.

J: TRBJ2-6; size: .; D: .; V: TRBV7-3; CDR3: CASRISGANVLTF; DNA: TGTGCCAGCAGGATCTCTGGGGCCAACGTCCTGACTTTC
J: TRBJ1-1; size: .; D: .; V: TRBV6-4; CDR3: CASTPTSANTEAFF; DNA: TGTGCCAGCACCCCGACGTCGGCGAACACTGAAGCTTTCTTT
J: TRBJ2-1; size: .; D: .; V: TRBV24-1; CDR3: CATSDEGEQFF; DNA: TGTGCCACCAGTGATGAGGGTGAGCAGTTCTTC
J: TRBJ1-5; size: .; D: .; V: TRBV28; CDR3: CARIPLNNQPQHF; DNA: TGTGCCAGAATCCCGTTGAATAATCAGCCCCAGCATTTT
J: TRBJ1-2; size: .; D: TRBD1; V: TRBV3-1/TRBV3-2; CDR3: CASSPPAGGLHSYGYTF; DNA: TGTGCCAGCAGCCCACCGGCAGGGGGCTTACACTCATATGGCTACACCTTC
J: TRBJ1-5; size: few; D: .; V: TRBV5-1; CDR3: CASSLTGTSNQPQHF; DNA: TGCGCCAGCAGCCTCACAGGGACTAGCAATCAGCCCCAGCATTTT
J: TRBJ1-1; size: .; D: .; V: TRBV7-9; CDR3: CASSQPRATEAFF; DNA: TGTGCCAGCAGCCAGCCTCGGGCCACTGAAGCTTTCTTT
J: TRBJ1-6; size: .; D: .; V: TRBV5-6; CDR3: CASSLAGVPNSPLHF; DNA: TGTGCCAGCAGCTTGGCAGGGGTCCCTAATTCACCCCTCCACTTT
J: TRBJ1-2; size: .; D: .; V: TRBV3-1/TRBV3-2; CDR3: CASSQVRQDRYF; DNA: TGTGCCAGCAGCCAAGTTCGGCAGGACCGCTACTTC
J: TRBJ2-1; size: .; D: TRBD2; V: TRBV24-1; CDR3: CATSEGGSGRLNEQFF; DNA: TGTGCCACCAGTGAAGGTGGGAGCGGGAGGTTAAATGAGCAGTTCTTC
J: TRBJ1-4; size: .; D: .; V: TRBV30; CDR3: CAWSTGLDEKLFF; DNA: TGTGCCTGGAGCACAGGGTTGGATGAAAAACTGTTTTTT
J: TRBJ1-1; size: .; D: .; V: TRBV5-4; CDR3: CASSRGGSTEAFF; DNA: TGTGCCAGCAGCCGAGGAGGGAGTACTGAAGCTTTCTTT
J: TRBJ2-7; size: .; D: TRBD1; V: TRBV6-5; CDR3: CASSLSGTGPYEQYF; DNA: TGTGCCAGCAGCCTTTCCGGGACAGGACCCTACGAGCAGTACTTC
J: TRBJ1-1; size: .; D: .; V: TRBV11-2; CDR3: CASSLVGQMNTEAFF; DNA: TGTGCCAGCAGCTTAGTAGGACAAATGAACACTGAAGCTTTCTTT
J: TRBJ2-1; size: .; D: .; V: TRBV19; CDR3: CASRGLGRNEQFF; DNA: TGTGCCAGTAGGGGCTTAGGTAGAAATGAGCAGTTCTTC
J: TRBJ1-4; size: .; D: .; V: TRBV5-1; CDR3: CASSLARGVLDEKLFF; DNA: TGCGCCAGCAGCTTGGCGAGGGGGGTTCTAGATGAAAAACTGTTTTTT
J: TRBJ1-2; size: .; D: .; V: TRBV11-2; CDR3: CASSLTWKDREYGYTF; DNA: TGTGCCAGCAGCTTAACTTGGAAGGATAGAGAATATGGCTACACCTTC
J: TRBJ1-6; size: .; D: .; V: TRBV4-3; CDR3: CASSQGPNPRGDSPLHF; DNA: TGCGCCAGCAGCCAAGGCCCCAACCCCAGAGGAGATTCACCCCTCCACTTT
J: TRBJ2-1; size: .; D: TRBD2; V: TRBV28; CDR3: CASSIHLTGTSGRRYNEQFF; DNA: TGTGCCAGCAGTATTCACTTGACCGGGACTAGCGGGAGAAGGTACAATGAGCAGTTCTTC
J: TRBJ1-3; size: .; D: .; V: TRBV11-2; CDR3: CASRTVRGISGNTIYF; DNA: TGTGCCAGCAGGACAGTACGGGGGATCTCTGGAAACACCATATATTTT
J: TRBJ1-2; size: .; D: .; V: TRBV7-3; CDR3: CASSPQGNRGYTF; DNA: TGTGCCAGCAGCCCCCAGGGGAATCGGGGCTACACCTTC
J: TRBJ1-4; size: .; D: TRBD1; V: TRBV27; CDR3: CASSLSPTGAWEKLFF; DNA: TGTGCCAGCAGTTTATCCCCGACAGGGGCTTGGGAAAAACTGTTTTTT
J: TRBJ1-2; size: .; D: TRBD1; V: TRBV5-1; CDR3: CASSRMGQGAPGYTF; DNA: TGCGCCAGCAGCAGAATGGGACAGGGGGCGCCTGGCTACACCTTC
J: TRBJ2-7; size: .; D: .; V: TRBV9; CDR3: CASSGPIMGHPSYEQYF; DNA: TGTGCCAGCAGCGGACCGATTATGGGACATCCCTCCTACGAGCAGTACTTC
J: TRBJ1-5; size: .; D: .; V: TRBV2; CDR3: CASNSDSGLNQPQHF; DNA: TGTGCCAGCAATTCGGACAGCGGATTAAATCAGCCCCAGCATTTT
J: TRBJ2-1; size: .; D: TRBD2; V: TRBV7-2; CDR3: CASSYFGLAGGEQFF; DNA: TGTGCCAGCAGCTACTTCGGACTAGCGGGAGGAGAGCAGTTCTTC
J: TRBJ1-2; size: once; D: .; V: TRBV6-2/TRBV6-3; CDR3: CASSYTAANYGYTF; DNA: TGTGCCAGCAGTTACACGGCGGCTAACTATGGCTACACCTTC
J: TRBJ2-5; size: .; D: .; V: TRBV7-2; CDR3: CASSLGQLPSQETQYF; DNA: TGTGCCAGCAGCTTAGGTCAGCTCCCTTCCCAAGAGACCCAGTACTTC
J: TRBJ2-1; size: few; D: .; V: TRBV7-9; CDR3: CASSPYGDNEQFF; DNA: TGTGCCAGCAGCCCCTATGGAGACAATGAGCAGTTCTTC
J: TRBJ1-2; size: .; D: .; V: TRBV2; CDR3: CASSVVDSFGYTF; DNA: TGTGCCAGCAGTGTTGTGGACAGCTTTGGCTACACCTTC
J: TRBJ1-5; size: .; D: .; V: TRBV6-1; CDR3: CASSDSGGWQPQHF; DNA: TGTGCCAGCAGTGATTCGGGGGGCTGGCAGCCCCAGCATTTT
J: TRBJ2-3; size: once; D: TRBD2; V: TRBV19; CDR3: CASSPGTSIGDTQYF; DNA: TGTGCCAGTAGTCCGGGGACTAGCATAGGAGATACGCAGTATTTT
J: TRBJ2-3; size: .; D: .; V: TRBV28; CDR3: CASSLRMNTQYF; DNA: TGTGCCAGCAGTTTAAGGATGAATACGCAGTATTTT
J: TRBJ1-1; size: .; D: .; V: TRBV4-1; CDR3: CASSQFTPGLGTEAFF; DNA: TGCGCCAGCAGCCAGTTTACCCCGGGTCTGGGCACTGAAGCTTTCTTT
J: TRBJ2-7; size: .; D: TRBD2; V: TRBV11-2; CDR3: CASSPTSGANYEQYF; DNA: TGTGCCAGCAGCCCGACTAGCGGGGCAAACTACGAGCAGTACTTC
J: TRBJ2-1; size: .; D: .; V: TRBV5-1; CDR3: CASTSDGFSYNEQFF; DNA: TGCGCCAGCACATCGGACGGTTTCTCCTACAATGAGCAGTTCTTC
J: TRBJ2-3; size: .; D: .; V: TRBV5-4; CDR3: CASRGGPGETDTQYF; DNA: TGTGCCAGCAGAGGAGGACCTGGGGAAACAGATACGCAGTATTTT
J: TRBJ1-5; size: few; D: .; V: TRBV30; CDR3: CAWSVDSLNQPQHF; DNA: TGTGCCTGGAGTGTGGACAGTCTCAATCAGCCCCAGCATTTT
J: TRBJ1-1; size: .; D: .; V: TRBV18; CDR3: CASSPQEVIGQDHF; DNA: TGTGCCAGCTCACCTCAAGAGGTGATCGGGCAGGACCACTTT
J: TRBJ2-2; size: .; D: .; V: TRBV6-1; CDR3: CASSEASRGFGELFF; DNA: TGTGCCAGCAGTGAAGCGTCAAGGGGTTTCGGGGAGCTGTTTTTT
J: TRBJ1-5; size: .; D: .; V: TRBV7-2; CDR3: CASSSRDSNQPQHF; DNA: TGTGCCAGCAGCTCCCGGGACAGCAATCAGCCCCAGCATTTT
J: TRBJ2-5; size: .; D: TRBD1; V: TRBV27; CDR3: CASSLTGPETQYF; DNA: TGTGCCAGCAGTTTGACAGGGCCGGAGACCCAGTACTTC
J: TRBJ1-6; size: .; D: .; V: TRBV18; CDR3: CASSPGQGASSPLHF; DNA: TGTGCCAGCTCTCCCGGGCAGGGTGCTTCTTCACCCCTCCACTTT
J: TRBJ1-5; size: .; D: .; V: TRBV27; CDR3: CASSPLPTGSAYSNQPQHF; DNA: TGTGCCAGCAGTCCCCTCCCGACAGGTTCAGCTTATAGCAATCAGCCCCAGCATTTT
J: TRBJ1-1; size: .; D: .; V: TRBV28; CDR3: CASGLPGAFF; DNA: TGTGCCAGCGGATTGCCTGGAGCTTTCTTT
J: TRBJ1-1; size: .; D: .; V: TRBV18; CDR3: CASSRFQEVLNTEAFF; DNA: TGTGCCAGCTCTCGATTCCAGGAAGTTCTGAACACTGAAGCTTTCTTT
J: TRBJ1-5; size: .; D: .; V: TRBV6-1; CDR3: CASSERGGWGLIGVQPQHF; DNA: TGTGCCAGCAGTGAAAGGGGGGGTTGGGGATTGATTGGCGTTCAGCCCCAGCATTTT
J: TRBJ1-1; size: .; D: .; V: TRBV19; CDR3: CASSKVGPGVIVLDTEAFF; DNA: TGTGCCAGTAGTAAAGTGGGGCCCGGGGTGATTGTTTTGGACACTGAAGCTTTCTTT
J: TRBJ1-2; size: .; D: .; V: TRBV28; CDR3: CASASVAEYTSGGYTF; DNA: TGTGCCAGTGCTTCAGTGGCGGAGTATACCAGTGGGGGCTACACCTTC
J: TRBJ2-3; size: .; D: .; V: TRBV4-3; CDR3: CASSQDLDTQYF; DNA: TGCGCCAGCAGCCAAGACCTGGATACGCAGTATTTT
J: TRBJ2-4; size: .; D: .; V: TRBV13; CDR3: CASRSGDLAKNIQYF; DNA: TGTGCCAGCAGGTCGGGGGACTTAGCCAAAAACATTCAGTACTTC
J: TRBJ1-4; size: .; D: .; V: TRBV7-9; CDR3: CASSGGEKLFF; DNA: TGTGCCAGCAGCGGGGGTGAAAAACTGTTTTTT
J: TRBJ2-7; size: .; D: TRBD1; V: TRBV12-5; CDR3: CASARQGEYSYEQYF; DNA: TGTGCTAGTGCGCGACAGGGGGAGTACTCCTACGAGCAGTACTTC
J: TRBJ1-1; size: few; D: TRBD1; V: TRBV5-8; CDR3: CASSHKTGEGLNTEAFF; DNA: TGTGCCAGCAGCCACAAGACAGGGGAGGGCCTGAACACTGAAGCTTTCTTT
J: TRBJ2-5; size: medium-sized; D: .; V: TRBV9; CDR3: CASSVFGGKETQYF; DNA: TGTGCCAGCAGCGTTTTTGGGGGAAAAGAGACCCAGTACTTC
J: TRBJ1-3; size: .; D: .; V: TRBV12-3/TRBV12-4; CDR3: CASSLDRGNTIYF; DNA: TGTGCCAGCAGTTTAGATAGAGGAAACACCATATATTTT
J: TRBJ1-1; size: once; D: .; V: TRBV7-9; CDR3: CASSLEMAMNTEAFF; DNA: TGTGCCAGCAGCTTAGAGATGGCAATGAACACTGAAGCTTTCTTT
J: TRBJ2-1; size: .; D: TRBD1; V: TRBV7-2; CDR3: CASTYTGTVNNEQFF; DNA: TGTGCCAGCACCTACACCGGGACAGTAAACAATGAGCAGTTCTTC
J: TRBJ1-1; size: .; D: TRBD1; V: TRBV25-1; CDR3: CASSGVNRGWTEAFF; DNA: TGTGCCAGCAGTGGGGTAAACAGGGGATGGACTGAAGCTTTCTTT
J: TRBJ2-1; size: .; D: TRBD2; V: TRBV13; CDR3: CASSSSGTSGEQFF; DNA: TGTGCCAGCAGCTCCTCCGGGACTAGTGGTGAGCAGTTCTTC